This TCR beta chain appears in the sequencing data of a study of control samples from healthy donors and cancer patients. CDR1 and CDR2 (germline): SNHLY, FYNNEI. This CDR3 is 15 amino acids long. The V and J ends lost 7 bases and 3 bases respectively, with 13 bases between them. TCRdb's table, derived via immunoSEQ multiplex PCR, lists solely in-frame clones and lacks some. This sample has about 160,000 clones, with over 85% found just once. V is TRBV2 and J is TRBJ1-6, with D hard to call. The clonotype originates from a man under 40 in good health. What was sequenced was blood. As DNA, the CDR3 is TGTGCCAGCACCGCGGTCAGTTTCTATAATTCACCCCTCCACTTT. This sequence encodes CASTAVSFYNSPLHF. Based on the CDR3 plus reference TRBV2 and TRBJ1-6, the full variable domain is EPEVTQTPSHQVTQMGQEVILRCVPISNHLYFYWYRQILGQKVEFLVSFYNNEISEKSEIFDDQFSVERPDGSNFTLKIRSTKLEDSAMYFCASTAVSFYNSPLHFGNGTRLTVT.